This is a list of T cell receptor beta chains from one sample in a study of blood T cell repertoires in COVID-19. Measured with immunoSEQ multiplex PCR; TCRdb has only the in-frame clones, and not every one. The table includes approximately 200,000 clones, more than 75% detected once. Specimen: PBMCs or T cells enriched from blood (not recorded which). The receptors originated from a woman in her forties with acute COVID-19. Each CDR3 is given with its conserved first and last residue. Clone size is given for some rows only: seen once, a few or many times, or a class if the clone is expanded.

CDR3aa: CASSQAPGEQYF
len: 12
j_gene: TRBJ2-7
v_gene: TRBV3-1/TRBV3-2
abundance: NA

CDR3aa: CASSTGHRQETQYF
len: 14
j_gene: TRBJ2-5
v_gene: TRBV5-5
abundance: NA

CDR3aa: CASSLNHRDTEAFF
len: 14
j_gene: TRBJ1-1
v_gene: TRBV6-4
abundance: NA

CDR3aa: CAWSDPRRTGPGYGYTF
len: 17
j_gene: TRBJ1-2
v_gene: TRBV30
abundance: NA

CDR3aa: CASSLGGQGPNQPQHF
len: 16
j_gene: TRBJ1-5
v_gene: TRBV27
abundance: NA

CDR3aa: CASSPGVVGGYEQYF
len: 15
j_gene: TRBJ2-7
v_gene: TRBV7-7
abundance: NA

CDR3aa: CASSAGTGSSGNTIYF
len: 16
j_gene: TRBJ1-3
v_gene: TRBV6-1
abundance: few

CDR3aa: CASSLRDRQKTYNEQFF
len: 17
j_gene: TRBJ2-1
v_gene: TRBV7-2
abundance: NA

CDR3aa: CSTHRGQETQYF
len: 12
j_gene: TRBJ2-5
v_gene: TRBV29-1
abundance: once

CDR3aa: CASDDRANEKLFF
len: 13
j_gene: TRBJ1-4
v_gene: TRBV19
abundance: NA

CDR3aa: CASSTGQNHYNEQFF
len: 15
j_gene: TRBJ2-1
v_gene: TRBV19
abundance: NA